This T cell receptor beta chain is from a study of blood T cell repertoires in COVID-19. Whole-study context: Samples of COVID-19 (acute and convalescent) were obtained from the United States, Italy and Spain. Sample material is recorded as cDNA or gDNA derived from T cells, B-cell-depleted T cells, or PBMCs.

Per the study methods: The authors estimated nucleated cell counts from reference gene primer amplification. Sequencing was performed with immunoSEQ multiplex PCR; in TCRdb, only in-frame clones are kept and a portion is missing. The V and J calls and clone size were taken over from that table, and D and trimming were inferred from the DNA. The data hold over 130,000 clones, with about 91% observed a single time. V was pared by 6 bases and J by 6 bases, with 12 bases between. The CDR3 spans 13 residues. The rearrangement links TRBV12-3 or TRBV12-4 to TRBJ1-5; tentative D call: TRBD1 (5 bases). The receptor was derived from a human donor in a cohort sampled during active COVID-19. Sequenced: peripheral blood. CDR3: CASRGGEGQPQHF. The DNA of the CDR3 is TGTGCCAGCAGGGGGGGGGAAGGTCAGCCCCAGCATTTT.